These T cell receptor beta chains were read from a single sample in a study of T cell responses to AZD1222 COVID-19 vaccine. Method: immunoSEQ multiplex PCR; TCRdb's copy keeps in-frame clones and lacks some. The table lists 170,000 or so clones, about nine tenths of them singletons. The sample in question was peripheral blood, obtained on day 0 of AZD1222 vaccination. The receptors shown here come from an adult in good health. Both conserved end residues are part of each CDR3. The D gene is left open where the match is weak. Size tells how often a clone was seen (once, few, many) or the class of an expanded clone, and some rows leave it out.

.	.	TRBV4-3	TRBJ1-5	CASSQEAGFSNQPQHF	TGCGCCAGCAGCCAAGAGGCGGGGTTTAGTAATCAGCCCCAGCATTTT
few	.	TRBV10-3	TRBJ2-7	CAIREGGSYEQYF	TGTGCCATCAGGGAAGGGGGTTCCTACGAGCAGTACTTC
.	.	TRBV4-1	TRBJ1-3	CASSQDREGTEGNTIYF	TGCGCCAGCAGCCAAGATCGGGAGGGAACGGAGGGAAACACCATATATTTT
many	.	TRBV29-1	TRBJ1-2	CSVSRGDGSYTF	TGCAGCGTTAGCCGGGGAGACGGGAGCTACACCTTC
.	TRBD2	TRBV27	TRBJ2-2	CASSFRPGGGSTGELFF	TGTGCCAGCAGTTTTAGGCCCGGGGGGGGAAGCACCGGGGAGCTGTTTTTT
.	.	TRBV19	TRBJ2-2	CASTLLGGRPGELFF	TGTGCCAGTACTCTCCTCGGGGGGCGGCCCGGGGAGCTGTTTTTT
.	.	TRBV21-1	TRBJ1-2	CASSKIVISGYTF	TGTGCCAGCAGCAAGATTGTTATCTCTGGCTACACCTTC
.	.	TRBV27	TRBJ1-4	CASSLLGGEGEKLFF	TGTGCCAGCAGTTTACTCGGAGGCGAGGGTGAAAAACTGTTTTTT
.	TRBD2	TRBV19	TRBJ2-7	CASSGLAGTYEQYF	TGTGCCAGTAGTGGACTAGCGGGGACGTACGAGCAGTACTTC
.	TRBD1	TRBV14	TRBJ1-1	CASSQQDRGHTEAFF	TGTGCCAGCAGCCAACAGGACAGGGGGCATACTGAAGCTTTCTTT
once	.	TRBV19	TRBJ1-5	CASTLGVNSNQPQHF	TGTGCCAGTACCCTTGGCGTCAATAGCAATCAGCCCCAGCATTTT
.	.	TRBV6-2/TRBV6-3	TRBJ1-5	CASSQGRKPQHF	TGTGCCAGCAGCCAGGGAAGGAAGCCCCAGCATTTT
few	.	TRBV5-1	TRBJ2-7	CASRPFSGTYEQYF	TGCGCCAGCAGACCCTTTTCAGGGACCTACGAGCAGTACTTC
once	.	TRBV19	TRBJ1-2	CASSMGNPGRRDGYTF	TGTGCCAGTAGTATGGGGAATCCAGGGAGAAGGGATGGCTACACCTTC
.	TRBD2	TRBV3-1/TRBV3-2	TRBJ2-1	CASSQDLIAGSYNEQFF	TGTGCCAGCAGCCAAGATCTAATAGCGGGGTCCTACAATGAGCAGTTCTTC
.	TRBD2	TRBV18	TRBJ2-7	CASSPPGLAGGYEQYF	TGTGCCAGCTCACCACCGGGACTAGCGGGGGGATACGAGCAGTACTTC
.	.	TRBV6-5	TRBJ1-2	CASSYMGLGGGGYTF	TGTGCCAGCAGTTACATGGGACTGGGGGGTGGAGGCTACACCTTC
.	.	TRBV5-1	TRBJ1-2	CASTNNSPNYGYTF	TGCGCCAGCACCAATAACTCACCTAACTATGGCTACACCTTC
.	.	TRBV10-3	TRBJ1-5	CAIWGGVSNQPQHF	TGTGCCATCTGGGGGGGGGTTAGCAATCAGCCCCAGCATTTT
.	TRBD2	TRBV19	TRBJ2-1	CASSILAGDGDNEQFF	TGTGCCAGTAGTATTTTAGCGGGGGATGGCGACAATGAGCAGTTCTTC
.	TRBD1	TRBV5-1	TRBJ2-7	CASSPRDRGFVMIYEQYF	TGCGCCAGCAGCCCCCGGGACAGGGGTTTCGTGATGATATACGAGCAGTACTTC
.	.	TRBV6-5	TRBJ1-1	CASSLWADGTEAFF	TGTGCCAGCAGTCTATGGGCGGACGGGACTGAAGCTTTCTTT
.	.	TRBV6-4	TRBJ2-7	CASSVTGHASEQYF	TGTGCCAGCAGTGTCACCGGACACGCCAGTGAGCAGTACTTC
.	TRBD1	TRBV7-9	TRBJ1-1	CASLGQTNTEAFF	TGTGCCAGCCTGGGACAGACGAACACTGAAGCTTTCTTT
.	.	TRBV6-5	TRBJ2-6	CASSYQGTSGANVLTF	TGTGCCAGCAGTTACCAGGGCACCTCTGGGGCCAACGTCCTGACTTTC
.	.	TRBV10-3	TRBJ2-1	CAISGERDNEQFF	TGTGCCATCAGTGGGGAGAGGGACAATGAGCAGTTCTTC
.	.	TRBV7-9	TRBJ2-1	CASSFRSRDNEQFF	TGTGCCAGCAGCTTTCGGTCAAGGGACAATGAGCAGTTCTTC
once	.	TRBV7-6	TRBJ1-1	CASSLGGDTEAFF	TGTGCCAGCAGCCTGGGGGGGGACACTGAAGCTTTCTTT
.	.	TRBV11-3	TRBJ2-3	CASSLGATDTQYF	TGTGCCAGCAGCTTAGGGGCCACAGATACGCAGTATTTT
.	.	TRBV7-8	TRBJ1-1	CASSLGGQVTEAFF	TGTGCCAGCAGCTTAGGTGGCCAGGTCACTGAAGCTTTCTTT
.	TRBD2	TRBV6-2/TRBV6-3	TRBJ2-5	CASSPRLAGATSGTQYF	TGTGCCAGCAGCCCCCGACTAGCGGGGGCCACATCGGGGACCCAGTACTTC
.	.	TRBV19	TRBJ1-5	CASSIVGSAGQPQHF	TGTGCCAGTAGTATAGTGGGGTCGGCGGGACAGCCCCAGCATTTT
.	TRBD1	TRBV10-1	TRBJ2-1	CARADRGAGEQFF	TGCGCCAGGGCGGACAGGGGAGCTGGTGAGCAGTTCTTC
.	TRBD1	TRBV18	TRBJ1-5	CASSLTGTGSQPQHF	TGTGCCAGCTCACTTACCGGGACAGGGTCTCAGCCCCAGCATTTT
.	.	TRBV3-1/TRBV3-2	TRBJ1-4	CASSQVGFGEKLFF	TGTGCCAGCAGCCAAGTGGGGTTCGGTGAAAAACTGTTTTTT
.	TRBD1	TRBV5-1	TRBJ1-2	CASRGTGFHYGYTF	TGCGCCAGCAGGGGGACAGGCTTTCACTATGGCTACACCTTC
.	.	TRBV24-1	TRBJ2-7	CATCGWWPYEQYF	TGTGCCACCTGTGGTTGGTGGCCCTACGAGCAGTACTTC
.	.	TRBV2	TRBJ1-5	CASSSLGGNQPQHF	TGTGCCAGCAGTTCGCTGGGGGGCAATCAGCCCCAGCATTTT
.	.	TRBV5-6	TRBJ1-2	CASSLVQRSYGYTF	TGTGCCAGCAGCTTGGTACAAAGGAGCTATGGCTACACCTTC
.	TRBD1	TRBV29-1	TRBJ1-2	CSVEDRGTGQLPNYGYTF	TGCAGCGTTGAAGATCGAGGGACAGGGCAATTACCTAACTATGGCTACACCTTC
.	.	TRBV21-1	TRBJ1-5	CASSKGGTGPSQPQHF	TGTGCCAGCAGCAAAGGAGGGACGGGCCCCAGTCAGCCCCAGCATTTT
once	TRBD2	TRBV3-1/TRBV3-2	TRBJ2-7	CASRTSGDSYEQYF	TGTGCCAGCAGGACTAGCGGGGACTCCTACGAGCAGTACTTC
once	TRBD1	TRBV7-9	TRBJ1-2	CASRPPGQAYGYTF	TGTGCCAGCAGACCCCCAGGACAGGCCTATGGCTACACCTTC
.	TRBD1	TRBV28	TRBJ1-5	CASTFTTGFFSGSNQPQHF	TGTGCCAGCACGTTTACGACAGGGTTTTTTTCAGGGAGCAATCAGCCCCAGCATTTT
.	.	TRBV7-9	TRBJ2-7	CASSLVGSSYEQYF	TGTGCCAGCAGCTTAGTAGGCTCCTCCTACGAGCAGTACTTC
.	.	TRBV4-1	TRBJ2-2	CASSPLPTPNTGELFF	TGCGCCAGCAGCCCTTTACCCACCCCAAACACCGGGGAGCTGTTTTTT
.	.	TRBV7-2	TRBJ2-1	CASSLGDISYNEQFF	TGTGCCAGCAGCCTGGGGGACATATCCTACAATGAGCAGTTCTTC
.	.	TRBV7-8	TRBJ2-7	CASSLTRGPPYEQYF	TGTGCCAGCAGCTTAACGCGGGGCCCACCCTACGAGCAGTACTTC
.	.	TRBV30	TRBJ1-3	CAWNPPSRNTIYF	TGTGCCTGGAACCCTCCATCTAGAAACACCATATATTTT
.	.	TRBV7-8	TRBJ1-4	CASSLWTEFTNEKLFF	TGTGCCAGCAGCTTATGGACGGAGTTCACTAATGAAAAACTGTTTTTT
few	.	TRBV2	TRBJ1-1	CASSDGGGRTEAFF	TGTGCCAGCAGTGACGGCGGAGGGAGGACTGAAGCTTTCTTT